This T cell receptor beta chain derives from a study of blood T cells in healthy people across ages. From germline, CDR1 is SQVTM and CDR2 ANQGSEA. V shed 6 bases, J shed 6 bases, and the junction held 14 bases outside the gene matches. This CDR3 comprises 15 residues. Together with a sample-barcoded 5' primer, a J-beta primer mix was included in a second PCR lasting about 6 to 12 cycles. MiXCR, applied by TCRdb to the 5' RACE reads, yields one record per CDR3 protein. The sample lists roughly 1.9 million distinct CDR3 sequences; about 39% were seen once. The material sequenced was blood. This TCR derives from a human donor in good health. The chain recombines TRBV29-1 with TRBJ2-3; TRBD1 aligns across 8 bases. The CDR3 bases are TGCAGCGTGGGGAACCGACAGGGGTATGGGGATACGCAGTATTTT. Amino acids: CSVGNRQGYGDTQYF.